This TCR beta chain appears in the sequencing data of a study of shared clonotypes between healthy human individuals. Across the study: For every donor, three CD4 naive, three CD4 memory, two CD8 naive and one CD8 memory plates were used. General observations from the study: In a few donors, about 5% of naive CD4 clonotypes appeared in common. When compared with the clonotypes that were shared by all four sorted-subset donors, the non-shared clonotypes turned out to have lower generation probabilities. Naive subsets generally had larger estimated richness than memory subsets.

Concerning this clone: Its antigen is not known.

TCRdb's copy holds only in-frame clones and misses some; the assay was immunoSEQ multiplex PCR. The data hold millions of clones, with 95% observed a single time. V dropped 5 bases and J dropped 3; count of bases not matched to a gene: 10. The CDR3 loop spans 15 amino acids. Germline values: CDR1 SEHNR, CDR2 FQNEAQ (reference sequence). The chain is built from TRBV7-9 and TRBJ2-7, with TRBD1 identical over 7 bases. The sample was naive CD4+ T cells sorted from blood. Noted subset: CD45RA+ positively selected. This TCR derives from a man between 18 and 35 years old in good health. CDR3 region: CASSQPTGIVYEQYF. The DNA of the CDR3 is TGTGCCAGCAGCCAACCGACAGGGATCGTCTACGAGCAGTACTTC.